This T cell receptor (beta chain) derives from a study of cytomegalovirus exposure and HLA in healthy donors. The table lists this clone with a count of one. Antigen unknown. This CDR3 comprises 15 residues. Unmatched junction bases numbered 6, after V lost 7 bases and J lost 5 bases. Germline V gene sequence: CDR1 SNHLY, CDR2 FYNNEI. Study-level results: Reports showed the classifier diagnosing cytomegalovirus status with high specificity and sensitivity. It was approximately 160 TCR beta chains that were listed as cytomegalovirus-associated. Across donors, most TCRs were seen rarely, yet some public ones were widespread. A few chains linked to CMV were shown in vitro to be specific for CMV antigens.

Some clones are missing from TCRdb's copy, which holds only in-frame ones; the method was immunoSEQ multiplex PCR. The sample has over 150,000 clones; 80% to 85% are singletons. This receptor was taken from a young woman in good health and CMV-seropositive. Material for sequencing was PBMCs. The chain is built from TRBV2 and TRBJ2-5; 14 bases are a match to TRBD2. The DNA for the CDR3 is TGTGCCAGCAAAAGACTAGCGGGGGGGCCCGAGACCCAGTACTTC. Translating it yields CASKRLAGGPETQYF.